The next 19 T cell receptor beta chains were all read from a single sample in a study of PD-L1 blockade in urothelial cancer. Time point given: peripheral blood 6 weeks after treatment start. The protocol was immunoSEQ multiplex PCR, while the TCRdb copy is restricted to in-frame clones and leaves out a portion. In the table there are about 36,000 clones, over 65% of which are singletons. The sequences come from PBMCs, collected around atezolizumab (anti-PD-L1) treatment. These TCRs come from a man in his forties with urothelial cancer.

V gene TRBV11-3 combines with J gene TRBJ1-1; no firm D call. CDR1 and CDR2 from the germline V gene are SGHNT and YENEEA. The CDR3 covers 13 residues. Trimming cost V 1 base and J 4 bases, with 7 bases left between them. The chain's CDR3 is CASSLVEGTEAFF. As DNA, the CDR3 is TGTGCCAGCAGCTTAGTTGAGGGCACTGAAGCTTTCTTT.

V and J are TRBV7-9 and TRBJ2-1; D unresolved. Germline values: CDR1 SEHNR, CDR2 FQNEAQ (reference sequence). Trimming took off 5 bases at V and 4 bases at J, with 6 bases between the two ends. This CDR3 is built from 12 residues. CDR3 DNA: TGTGCCAGCAGCCCGAGTTACAATGAGCAGTTCTTC. This codes for CASSPSYNEQFF.

This clone was found a few times. The genes are TRBV10-1 and TRBJ1-2; D gene ambiguous. This CDR3 has 12 residues. Germline V lookup: CDR1 WNHNN, CDR2 SYGVQD (reference sequence). V was trimmed by 3 bases and J by 3 bases, leaving 5 bases between them. CDR3 protein: CASSDGDYGYTF. DNA for the CDR3: TGCGCCAGCAGTGACGGGGACTATGGCTACACCTTC.

V is TRBV7-9 and J is TRBJ2-1; no reliable D call. V lost 5 bases, J lost 6 bases, and 17 bases lay in between. CDR1 is SEHNR and CDR2 is FQNEAQ in the germline V gene (reference sequence). The CDR3 loop spans 15 amino acids. CDR3 bases: TGTGCCAGCAGCCCACCGCACCGGTCGGGCAATGAGCAGTTCTTC. Its translation is CASSPPHRSGNEQFF.

V gene TRBV19 combines with J gene TRBJ1-5, with a tentative D call TRBD1 (6 bases). CDR1 is LNHDA and CDR2 is SQIVND in the germline V gene (reference sequence). V was shortened by 6 bases and J by 2 bases, with 14 bases between the two germline ends. This CDR3 has 15 residues. The CDR3 region is CASRGQGNGNQPQHF. The CDR3 DNA follows: TGTGCCAGTAGGGGGCAGGGGAACGGCAATCAGCCCCAGCATTTT.

The J gene is TRBJ2-1, the V gene TRBV5-1, with 12 bases fitting TRBD2. The CDR3 covers 16 residues. After removal of 2 bases from V and 2 bases from J, the junction contained 2 bases not matched to a gene. The germline V gene encodes CDR1 SGHRS and CDR2 YFSETQ. CDR3: CASSLTSGGTYNEQFF. The DNA of the CDR3 is TGCGCCAGCAGCTTAACTAGCGGGGGGACCTACAATGAGCAGTTCTTC.

The chain joins TRBV5-6 to TRBJ2-7; the D gene is possibly TRBD1 (7 bases). This CDR3 comprises 14 residues. Germline CDR1 reads SGHDT; CDR2 reads YYEEEE. V gave up 4 bases and J gave up 3 bases, with 14 bases separating them. In nucleotides, the CDR3 is TGTGCCAGCAGCGATGGAGGGACAGACTACGAGCAGTACTTC. The encoded protein is CASSDGGTDYEQYF.

This clone was picked up a small number of times. V gene TRBV11-2 combines with J gene TRBJ2-7; a possible D gene is TRBD2 (5 bases). Germline V gene sequence: CDR1 SGHAT, CDR2 FQNNGV. V was clipped by 4 bases and J by 5 bases, with 15 bases between them. The CDR3 is 14 amino acids. CDR3 bases: TGTGCCAGCAGCTCGGGAACAGTCGGGGACGAGCAGTACTTC. Protein product: CASSSGTVGDEQYF.

Only a few counts were recorded for this clone. V usage is TRBV25-1 and J usage is TRBJ2-2, with D possibly TRBD1 on 6 matching bases. The V end lost 7 bases, the J end lost 5 bases, and 17 bases lay between the germline ends. The CDR3 extends over 15 amino acids. CDR1 and CDR2 (germline): MGHDK, SYGVNS. CDR3 sequence: CASTDRAGDTGELFF. In DNA form, the CDR3 reads TGTGCCAGCACCGACCGGGCAGGGGATACCGGGGAGCTGTTTTTT.

This clone was counted a single time. The J gene is TRBJ2-1, the V gene TRBV7-2; 9 bases are a match to TRBD2. CDR3 length: 18 amino acids. Germline V lookup: CDR1 SGHTA, CDR2 FQGNSA. Trimming at V came to 0 bases and at J to 1 base, leaving 7 bases not matched to a gene. In nucleotides, the CDR3 is TGTGCCAGCAGCTTAGCTAGCGGGGGAGCCAGGTCCTACAATGAGCAGTTCTTC. Residues: CASSLASGGARSYNEQFF.

CDR3: CASSPGTGGTDTQYF. The CDR3 DNA follows: TGTGCCAGCAGCCCCGGGACAGGGGGCACAGATACGCAGTATTTT. V is TRBV5-6 and J is TRBJ2-3; TRBD1 aligns across 10 bases. This CDR3 has 15 residues. Trimming cost V 4 bases and J 1 base; bases outside gene matches: 3. The germline V gene encodes CDR1 SGHDT and CDR2 YYEEEE. Supplemented by reference TRBV5-6 and TRBJ2-3, the full variable domain reads DAGVTQSPTHLIKTRGQQVTLRCSPKSGHDTVSWYQQALGQGPQFIFQYYEEEERQRGNFPDRFSGHQFPNYSSELNVNALLLGDSALYLCASSPGTGGTDTQYFGPGTRLTVL.

The chain links TRBV9 to TRBJ2-3; 9 positions match TRBD2. Germline CDR1 reads SGDLS; CDR2 reads YYNGEE. V was pared by 0 bases and J by 2 bases, with 1 base of the junction left unmatched. This CDR3 is built from 15 residues. The CDR3 nucleotides read TGTGCCAGCAGCGTAGTAGCGGGAGCCACAGATACGCAGTATTTT. It codes for CASSVVAGATDTQYF.

J is TRBJ1-2 and V is TRBV5-6; D gene unclear. Germline lookup yields CDR1 SGHDT and CDR2 YYEEEE. V lost 4 bases and J lost 2, with 9 bases in between. This CDR3 has 13 amino acids. The CDR3 DNA is TGTGCCAGCAGCCCGGTCGGGAACTATGGCTACACCTTC. Translated: CASSPVGNYGYTF.

This chain joins TRBV6-5 and TRBJ2-5, with D possibly being TRBD2 (6 bases). V shed 8 bases and J shed 5 bases, with 9 bases lying between them. Per the germline V gene, CDR1 is MNHEY and CDR2 is SVGAGI. The CDR3 is 11 residues long. The CDR3 DNA sequence: TGTGCCAGCTTCCGGGGGGAGACCCAGTACTTC. Its protein product is CASFRGETQYF.

The genes are TRBV7-2 and TRBJ1-3, with D unclear. This CDR3 spans 16 amino acids. V lost 0 bases to trimming and J lost 0 bases, with 9 bases between them. The V gene's germline CDR1 is SGHTA and CDR2 FQGNSA. CDR3 sequence reads: CASSLAVRSSGNTIYF. In DNA, the CDR3 is TGTGCCAGCAGCTTAGCAGTGCGCTCCTCTGGAAACACCATATATTTT.

The CDR3 sequence is CASTYPAEGAVTDTQYF. CDR3 in DNA: TGTGCCAGCACCTACCCGGCGGAGGGGGCCGTTACAGATACGCAGTATTTT. The V and J genes are TRBV28 and TRBJ2-3; a weak D match, TRBD1 (7 bases). Germline assignment: CDR1 MDHEN and CDR2 SYDVKM. The CDR3 length is 17 residues. V lost 7 bases to trimming and J lost 3 bases, with 23 bases between them.

The chain has TRBV27 and TRBJ2-7; TRBD2 agrees at 15 bases. The CDR3 is 16 amino acids. V lost 5 bases to trimming and J lost 6 bases; unmatched junction nucleotides: 8. Germline V gives CDR1 MNHEY, CDR2 SMNVEV (reference sequence). CDR3 DNA: TGTGCCAGCAGTCCCGGGACTAGCGGGAGGATTCGCGAGCAGTACTTC. Amino acids: CASSPGTSGRIREQYF.

The chain recombines TRBV6-5 with TRBJ2-2; TRBD2 aligns across 10 bases. This CDR3 spans 15 amino acids. Trimming cost V 7 bases and J 8 bases; bases outside gene matches: 10. Germline CDR1 MNHEY, CDR2 SVGAGI. CDR3 residues: CASMYGTSALGELFF. The CDR3 coding sequence is TGTGCCAGCATGTACGGGACTAGCGCCTTGGGGGAGCTGTTTTTT.

The V gene is TRBV6-5, the J gene TRBJ2-3; 7 positions agree with TRBD1. The CDR3 is 14 amino acids. Trimming took 7 bases from V and 2 from J; bases not matched to a gene: 6. From germline, CDR1 is MNHEY and CDR2 SVGAGI. CDR3: CASTVDRLTDTQYF. As DNA, the CDR3 is TGTGCCAGCACTGTGGACAGGCTCACAGATACGCAGTATTTT.